A selection of T cell receptor beta chains follows, all from one sample in a study of shared clonotypes between healthy human individuals. TCRdb keeps only in-frame clones here, not all; method: immunoSEQ multiplex PCR. The table shows 950,000 to 1,100,000 clones, with around 75% occurring only once. Sequencing was carried out using memory CD4+ T cells sorted from blood. Source of these receptors: a man aged 18-30 years in good health. Each CDR3 is given with its conserved first and last residue. The D gene is left open where the match is weak. Expanded clones are given a class, and other clones once, few, many or no size at all.

>NA|TRBJ2-1|TRBD2|TRBV19
CASSIGPLAGFEQFF
TGTGCCAGTAGTATAGGTCCCTTAGCGGGATTTGAGCAGTTCTTC
>few|TRBJ1-2|TRBD1|TRBV29-1
CSVEDRGNYGYTF
TGCAGCGTTGAGGACAGGGGCAACTATGGCTACACCTTC
>NA|TRBJ2-3|TRBD2|TRBV9
CASSVEGTSGGADTQYF
TGTGCCAGCAGCGTAGAAGGGACTAGCGGGGGGGCTGATACGCAGTATTTT
>many|TRBJ2-5|NA|TRBV10-2
CASTPGPVGAQYF
TGCGCCAGCACCCCGGGCCCTGTTGGGGCCCAGTACTTC
>NA|TRBJ2-5|NA|TRBV9
CASSVRSGETQYF
TGTGCCAGCAGCGTACGTTCAGGGGAGACCCAGTACTTC
>NA|TRBJ2-7|TRBD2|TRBV19
CASSVQGGDYEQYF
TGTGCCAGTAGTGTGCAGGGAGGGGACTACGAGCAGTACTTC
>few|TRBJ1-2|TRBD1|TRBV9
CASSVGQGVVGYTF
TGTGCCAGCAGCGTAGGACAGGGGGTGGTTGGCTACACCTTC
>NA|TRBJ2-7|NA|TRBV18
CASSPDLGVSYEQYF
TGTGCCAGCTCACCCGACTTGGGCGTTTCCTACGAGCAGTACTTC
>few|TRBJ1-5|NA|TRBV7-6
CASSFGTNQPQHF
TGTGCCAGCAGCTTTGGGACTAATCAGCCCCAGCATTTT
>NA|TRBJ1-2|NA|TRBV27
CASTRTGTIGLYGYTF
TGTGCCAGCACAAGAACCGGGACGATAGGACTCTATGGCTACACCTTC
>NA|TRBJ1-2|NA|TRBV2
CASSGRGSSDGYTF
TGTGCCAGCAGTGGCCGTGGCAGCAGCGATGGCTACACCTTC
>once|TRBJ1-1|NA|TRBV18
CASSPNIIKNTEAFF
TGTGCCAGCTCACCGAATATTATAAAGAACACTGAAGCTTTCTTT
>NA|TRBJ2-7|TRBD2|TRBV18
CASSELAREQYF
TGTGCCAGCTCAGAACTAGCGCGGGAGCAGTACTTC
>NA|TRBJ1-3|TRBD1|TRBV6-5
CASSPGTGLNTIYF
TGTGCCAGCAGTCCCGGGACAGGACTAAACACCATATATTTT
>once|TRBJ1-2|NA|TRBV5-1
CASSLTSYTYGYTF
TGCGCCAGCAGCTTGACAAGCTATACATATGGCTACACCTTC
>once|TRBJ1-5|NA|TRBV28
CASSPKWGQPQHF
TGTGCCAGCAGTCCCAAGTGGGGTCAGCCCCAGCATTTT
>NA|TRBJ1-5|NA|TRBV6-6
CASSYLRNQPQHF
TGTGCCAGCAGTTACTTACGCAATCAGCCCCAGCATTTT
>NA|TRBJ2-3|NA|TRBV2
CASKTTDTQYF
TGTGCCAGCAAGACCACAGATACGCAGTATTTT
>NA|TRBJ1-3|NA|TRBV7-9
CASRVPGAGNTIYF
TGTGCCAGCAGGGTCCCAGGCGCGGGAAACACCATATATTTT
>NA|TRBJ2-2|NA|TRBV10-1
CASSEPQIRNTGELFF
TGCGCCAGCAGTGAGCCGCAGATAAGGAACACCGGGGAGCTGTTTTTT
>NA|TRBJ2-1|NA|TRBV7-9
CASSQPQGTYNEQFF
TGTGCCAGCAGCCAACCGCAGGGCACCTACAATGAGCAGTTCTTC
>NA|TRBJ1-5|TRBD1|TRBV4-1
CASSQEPQGAGGNQPQHF
TGCGCCAGCAGCCAGGAGCCACAGGGGGCGGGGGGCAATCAGCCCCAGCATTTT
>few|TRBJ1-4|NA|TRBV27
CASSLKGLGNEKLFF
TGTGCCAGCAGTTTAAAGGGGCTAGGTAATGAAAAACTGTTTTTT
>few|TRBJ2-1|TRBD2|TRBV15
CATKPSGGAHNEQFF
TGTGCCACTAAGCCCAGCGGGGGGGCCCACAATGAGCAGTTCTTC
>NA|TRBJ2-1|TRBD1|TRBV11-2
CASSLSGGLGEQFF
TGTGCCAGCAGCTTATCAGGGGGCCTAGGTGAGCAGTTCTTC
>NA|TRBJ2-1|NA|TRBV7-9
CASSGTSIGEQFF
TGTGCCAGCAGCGGCACTAGCATCGGTGAGCAGTTCTTC
>NA|TRBJ2-3|NA|TRBV5-4
CASSLDRADTQYF
TGTGCCAGCAGCTTGGACAGGGCAGATACGCAGTATTTT
>once|TRBJ1-2|NA|TRBV5-6
CASSLEAVGVHTF
TGTGCCAGCAGCTTGGAGGCTGTCGGGGTCCACACCTTC
>NA|TRBJ1-2|NA|TRBV6-5
CAAGLGSVYGYTF
TGTGCCGCAGGACTTGGGTCCGTCTATGGCTACACCTTC
>NA|TRBJ1-4|NA|TRBV9
CASSVGVSNEKLFF
TGTGCCAGCAGCGTAGGAGTATCTAATGAAAAACTGTTTTTT
>NA|TRBJ2-7|NA|TRBV6-5
CASSFTGEAQYF
TGTGCCAGCAGTTTTACCGGGGAGGCGCAGTACTTC
>NA|TRBJ2-7|TRBD2|TRBV7-8
CASSLDTSGSMAQYF
TGTGCCAGCAGCTTAGATACTAGCGGGAGTATGGCGCAGTACTTC
>NA|TRBJ2-3|TRBD2|TRBV19
CASSIGRLAGGYTDTQYF
TGTGCCAGTAGTATAGGGCGACTAGCGGGAGGGTACACAGATACGCAGTATTTT
>NA|TRBJ2-1|NA|TRBV4-3
CASSQERQDNEQFF
TGCGCCAGCAGCCAAGAGAGACAGGACAATGAGCAGTTCTTC
>many|TRBJ1-3|NA|TRBV4-3
CASSQDSKSSGNTIYF
TGCGCCAGCAGCCAAGATAGTAAGTCGTCTGGAAACACCATATATTTT
>NA|TRBJ2-3|NA|TRBV6-5
CASRTRDTQYF
TGTGCCAGCAGGACCAGGGATACGCAGTATTTT
>NA|TRBJ2-2|NA|TRBV5-1
CASSSYRLAIGELFF
TGCGCCAGCAGCTCCTATCGGTTGGCGATTGGGGAGCTGTTTTTT
>few|TRBJ1-4|TRBD1|TRBV5-8
CASSYGQATNEKLFF
TGTGCCAGCAGCTACGGACAGGCAACTAATGAAAAACTGTTTTTT
>NA|TRBJ2-5|NA|TRBV5-6
CASSQGLGQLEETQYF
TGTGCCAGCAGCCAGGGACTGGGACAGTTAGAAGAGACCCAGTACTTC
>NA|TRBJ2-5|NA|TRBV16
CASSQSGPPQETQYF
TGTGCCAGCAGCCAATCGGGGCCACCCCAAGAGACCCAGTACTTC
>NA|TRBJ1-6|TRBD1|TRBV2
CAGRGQGNSPLHF
TGTGCCGGCCGGGGACAGGGGAATTCACCCCTCCACTTT
>NA|TRBJ1-2|TRBD1|TRBV11-2
CASSFDRGSGYTF
TGTGCCAGCAGCTTCGACAGGGGAAGTGGCTACACCTTC
>NA|TRBJ1-2|NA|TRBV27
CASSWDGMGVYGYTF
TGTGCCAGCAGTTGGGACGGGATGGGAGTTTATGGCTACACCTTC
>few|TRBJ1-1|TRBD1|TRBV11-2
CASYHQGQGVLNTEAFF
TGTGCCAGCTACCACCAGGGACAGGGGGTCCTAAACACTGAAGCTTTCTTT
>once|TRBJ2-7|NA|TRBV28
CASSSGHHYEQYF
TGTGCCAGCAGTTCGGGACACCATTACGAGCAGTACTTC
>NA|TRBJ1-1|NA|TRBV6-6
CASSYSRTVMNTEAFF
TGTGCCAGCAGTTACTCGAGAACAGTGATGAACACTGAAGCTTTCTTT
>many|TRBJ1-1|NA|TRBV12-5
CASGLVLGGNTEAFF
TGTGCTAGTGGTTTGGTACTGGGAGGGAACACTGAAGCTTTCTTT
>NA|TRBJ2-5|TRBD1|TRBV29-1
CSVGSGTGTQETQYF
TGCAGCGTTGGCTCCGGGACAGGGACCCAAGAGACCCAGTACTTC
>NA|TRBJ1-2|NA|TRBV4-3
CASSPSSGYGYTF
TGCGCCAGCAGCCCTAGCTCCGGCTATGGCTACACCTTC
>NA|TRBJ1-2|NA|TRBV28
CASSRGGYGYTF
TGTGCCAGCAGCCGAGGGGGGTATGGCTACACCTTC